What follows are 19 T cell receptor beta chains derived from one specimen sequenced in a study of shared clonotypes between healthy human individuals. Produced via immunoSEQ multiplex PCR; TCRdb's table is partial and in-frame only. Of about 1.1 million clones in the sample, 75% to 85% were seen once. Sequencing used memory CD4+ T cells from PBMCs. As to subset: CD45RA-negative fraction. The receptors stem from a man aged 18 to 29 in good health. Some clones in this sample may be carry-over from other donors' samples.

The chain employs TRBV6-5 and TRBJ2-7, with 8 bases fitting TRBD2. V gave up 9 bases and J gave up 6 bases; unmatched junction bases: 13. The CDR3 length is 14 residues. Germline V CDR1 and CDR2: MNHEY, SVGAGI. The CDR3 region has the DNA TGTGCCAGTAAGCCGGGACTAGTTCTCTCCGAGCAGTACTTC. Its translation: CASKPGLVLSEQYF.

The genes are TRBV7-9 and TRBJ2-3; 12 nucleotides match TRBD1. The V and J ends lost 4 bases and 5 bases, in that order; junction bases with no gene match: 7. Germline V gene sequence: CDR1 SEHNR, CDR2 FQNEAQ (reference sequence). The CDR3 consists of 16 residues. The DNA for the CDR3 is TGTGCCAGCAGCTCGAGGGACAGGGGGCGCGGAGATACGCAGTATTTT. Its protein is CASSSRDRGRGDTQYF.

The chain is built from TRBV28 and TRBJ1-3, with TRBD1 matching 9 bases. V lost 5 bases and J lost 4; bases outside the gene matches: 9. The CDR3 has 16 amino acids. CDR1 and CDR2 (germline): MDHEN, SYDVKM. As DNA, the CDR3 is TGTGCCAGCAGTCCTACAGGGGGCAGGGGAGGAAACACCATATATTTT. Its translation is CASSPTGGRGGNTIYF.

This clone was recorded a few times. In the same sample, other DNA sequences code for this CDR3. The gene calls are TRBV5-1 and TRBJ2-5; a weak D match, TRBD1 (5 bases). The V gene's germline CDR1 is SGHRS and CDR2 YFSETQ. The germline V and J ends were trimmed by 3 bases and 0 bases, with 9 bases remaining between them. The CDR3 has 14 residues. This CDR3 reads CASSSGRDQETQYF. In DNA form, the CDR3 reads TGCGCCAGCAGCTCAGGGCGAGACCAAGAGACCCAGTACTTC.

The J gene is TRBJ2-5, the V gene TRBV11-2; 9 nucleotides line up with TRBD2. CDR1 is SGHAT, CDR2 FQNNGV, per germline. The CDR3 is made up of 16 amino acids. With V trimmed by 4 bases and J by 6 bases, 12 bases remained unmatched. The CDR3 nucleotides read TGTGCCAGCAGCTACCCCGGGACTAGCTCCTCGCAGACCCAGTACTTC. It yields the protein CASSYPGTSSSQTQYF.

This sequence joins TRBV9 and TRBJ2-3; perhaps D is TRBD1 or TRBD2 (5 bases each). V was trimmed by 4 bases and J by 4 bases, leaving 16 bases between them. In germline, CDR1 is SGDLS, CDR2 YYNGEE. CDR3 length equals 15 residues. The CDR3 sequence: CASSLGVARADTQYF. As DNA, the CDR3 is TGTGCCAGCAGCTTGGGGGTAGCCCGGGCAGATACGCAGTATTTT.

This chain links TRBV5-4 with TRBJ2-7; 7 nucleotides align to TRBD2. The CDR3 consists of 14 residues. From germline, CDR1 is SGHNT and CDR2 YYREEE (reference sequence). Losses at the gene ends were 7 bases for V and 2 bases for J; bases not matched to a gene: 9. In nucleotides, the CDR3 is TGTGCCAGCGCACCCGGCGGGGGAGCCTACGAGCAGTACTTC. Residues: CASAPGGGAYEQYF. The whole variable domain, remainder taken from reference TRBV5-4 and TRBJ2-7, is ETGVTQSPTHLIKTRGQQVTLRCSSQSGHNTVSWYQQALGQGPQFIFQYYREEENGRGNFPPRFSGLQFPNYSSELNVNALELDDSALYLCASAPGGGAYEQYFGPGTRLTVT.

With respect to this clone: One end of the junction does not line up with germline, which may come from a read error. CDR3: CATSRDRSSYEQYF. Here the CDR3 DNA reads TGTGCCACCAGTCGGGACAGGAGCTCCTACGAGCAGTACTTC. The V call is TRBV2, the J call TRBJ2-7, with 8 bases lining up with TRBD1. CDR3 length: 14 residues. From germline, CDR1 is SNHLY and CDR2 FYNNEI.

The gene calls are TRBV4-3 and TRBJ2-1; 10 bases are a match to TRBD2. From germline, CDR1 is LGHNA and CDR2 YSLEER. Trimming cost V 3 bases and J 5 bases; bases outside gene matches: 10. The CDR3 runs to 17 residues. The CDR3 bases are TGCGCCAGCAGCCACCGTATAGCGGGAGGACTGGACAATGAGCAGTTCTTC. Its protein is CASSHRIAGGLDNEQFF.

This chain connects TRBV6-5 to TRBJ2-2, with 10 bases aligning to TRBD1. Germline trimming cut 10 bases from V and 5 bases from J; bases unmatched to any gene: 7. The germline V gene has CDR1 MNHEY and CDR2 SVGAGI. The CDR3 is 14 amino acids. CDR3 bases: TGTGCCACAAGGGGGACAGGGGCTACCGGGGAGCTGTTTTTT. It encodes CATRGTGATGELFF.

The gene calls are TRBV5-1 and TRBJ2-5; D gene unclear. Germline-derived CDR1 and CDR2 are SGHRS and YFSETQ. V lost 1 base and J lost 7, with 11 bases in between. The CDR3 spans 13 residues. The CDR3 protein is CASSLSVDGTQYF. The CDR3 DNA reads TGCGCCAGCAGCTTGTCGGTGGATGGGACCCAGTACTTC.

CDR3 protein: CASSLVASGTQYF. Here the CDR3 DNA reads TGTGCCAGCAGCTTAGTGGCCAGCGGGACCCAGTACTTC. This chain links TRBV7-8 with TRBJ2-5; D might be TRBD2 (5 bases). CDR3 size: 13 residues. Per germline, CDR1 SGHVS and CDR2 FQNEAQ. Between the trimmed V and J ends, which lost 1 base and 7 bases, there was a span of 10 bases.

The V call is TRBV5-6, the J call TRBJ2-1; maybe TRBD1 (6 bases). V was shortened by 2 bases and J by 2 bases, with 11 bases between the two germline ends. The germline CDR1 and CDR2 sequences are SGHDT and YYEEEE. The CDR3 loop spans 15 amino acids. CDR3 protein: CASSFDRSPYNEQFF. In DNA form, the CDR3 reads TGTGCCAGCAGCTTCGACAGGAGTCCCTACAATGAGCAGTTCTTC.

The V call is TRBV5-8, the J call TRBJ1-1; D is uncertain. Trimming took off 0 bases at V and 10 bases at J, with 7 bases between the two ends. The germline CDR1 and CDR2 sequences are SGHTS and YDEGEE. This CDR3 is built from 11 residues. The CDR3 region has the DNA TGTGCCAGCAGCTTGGCCATCGGAGCTTTCTTT. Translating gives CASSLAIGAFF. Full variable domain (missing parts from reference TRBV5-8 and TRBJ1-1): EAGVTQSPTHLIKTRGQQATLRCSPISGHTSVYWYQQALGLGLQFLLWYDEGEERNRGNFPPRFSGRQFPNYSSELNVNALELEDSALYLCASSLAIGAFFGQGTRLTVV.

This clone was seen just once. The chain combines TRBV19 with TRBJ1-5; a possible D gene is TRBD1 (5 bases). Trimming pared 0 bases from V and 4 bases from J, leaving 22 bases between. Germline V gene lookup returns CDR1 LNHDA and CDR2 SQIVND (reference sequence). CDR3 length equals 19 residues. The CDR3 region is CASSIDLMSRAGLNQPQHF. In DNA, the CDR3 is TGTGCCAGTAGTATAGATCTTATGAGTAGGGCAGGGTTGAATCAGCCCCAGCATTTT.

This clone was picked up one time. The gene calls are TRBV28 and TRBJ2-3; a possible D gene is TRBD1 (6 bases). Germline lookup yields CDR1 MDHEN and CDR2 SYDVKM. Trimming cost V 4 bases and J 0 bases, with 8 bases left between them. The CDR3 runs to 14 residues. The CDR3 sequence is CASSSGASTDTQYF. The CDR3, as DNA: TGTGCCAGCAGTTCAGGGGCTAGCACAGATACGCAGTATTTT.

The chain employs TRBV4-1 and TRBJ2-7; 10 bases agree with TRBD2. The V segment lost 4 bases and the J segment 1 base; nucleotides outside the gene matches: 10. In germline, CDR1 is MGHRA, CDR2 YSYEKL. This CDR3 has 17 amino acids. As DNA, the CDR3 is TGCGCCAGCAGCCGTCAGATTCCTAGCGGGAGTTCCTACGAGCAGTACTTC. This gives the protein CASSRQIPSGSSYEQYF.

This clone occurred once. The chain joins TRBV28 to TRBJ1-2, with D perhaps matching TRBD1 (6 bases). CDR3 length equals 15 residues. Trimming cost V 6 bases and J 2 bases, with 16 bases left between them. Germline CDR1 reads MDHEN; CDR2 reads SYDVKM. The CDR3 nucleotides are TGTGCCAGCAGAGGGGGAGGGTATGGGAACTATGGCTACACCTTC. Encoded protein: CASRGGGYGNYGYTF.

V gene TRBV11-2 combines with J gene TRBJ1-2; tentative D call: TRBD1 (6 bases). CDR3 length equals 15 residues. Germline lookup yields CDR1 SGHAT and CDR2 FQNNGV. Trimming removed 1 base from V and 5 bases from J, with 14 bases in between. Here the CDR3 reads CASSLVRGELYGYTF. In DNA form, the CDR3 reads TGTGCCAGCAGCTTAGTCAGGGGCGAACTTTATGGCTACACCTTC.